The 30 T cell receptor beta chains presented below share a single source sample, sequenced in a study of PD-1 blockade in classical Hodgkin lymphoma. Only in-frame clones appear in the TCRdb table, and some are missing; sequencing was by immunoSEQ multiplex PCR. The sample lists about 110,000 clones; 70% to 90% were seen once. Brentuximab vedotin exposure varied among the patients, all of whom had relapsed after autologous stem cell transplantation. The source material was peripheral blood mononuclear cells (PBMCs), sampled before the second cycle of nivolumab. The receptors shown here come from a human donor with classical Hodgkin lymphoma.

This clone has just a few counts. The genes are TRBV6-5 and TRBJ2-7; D is ambiguous. The V gene lost 0 bases and the J gene lost 3 bases, with 12 bases spanning the gap. Per germline, CDR1 MNHEY and CDR2 SVGAGI. CDR3 length: 15 amino acids. CDR3 nucleotides: TGTGCCAGCAGTTACTCAGGAGCCACGGACTACGAGCAGTACTTC. Translating gives CASSYSGATDYEQYF.

Here the CDR3 DNA reads TGCGCCAGCAGCCAAGAGAGGGCAGACAATCAGCCCCAGCATTTT. Amino acid sequence: CASSQERADNQPQHF. This chain uses TRBV4-3 with TRBJ1-5; the D is unclear. With 0 bases removed from V and 3 bases from J, the gap between germline ends came to 9 bases. The CDR3 is made up of 15 amino acids. The germline V gene has CDR1 LGHNA and CDR2 YSLEER.

The chain combines TRBV25-1 with TRBJ2-1, with 11 positions matching TRBD2. The junction had 12 bases not matched to a gene; V was cut back by 5 bases and J by 12 bases. In germline, CDR1 is MGHDK, CDR2 SYGVNS. The CDR3 contains 15 residues. This chain's CDR3 is CASSSSASGRQVQFF. CDR3 sequence (DNA): TGTGCCAGCAGTAGTTCGGCTAGCGGGAGGCAAGTGCAGTTCTTC.

This rearrangement joins TRBV11-2 to TRBJ1-1; D gene unclear. The CDR3 is made up of 14 amino acids. Trimming left V 2 bases short and J 1 base short, with 8 bases between. In germline, CDR1 is SGHAT, CDR2 FQNNGV. The CDR3 DNA follows: TGTGCCAGCAGCTTAACCCAGTCGAACACTGAAGCTTTCTTT. This codes for CASSLTQSNTEAFF.

CDR3 DNA sequence: TGTGCCAGCAGTCATACGACTCTCGGGGCTGAAGCTTTCTTT. This gives the protein CASSHTTLGAEAFF. The chain has TRBV14 and TRBJ1-1, with D hard to call. This CDR3 region has 14 residues. Germline lookup yields CDR1 SGHDN and CDR2 FVKESK. Trimming took 6 bases from V and 6 from J, leaving 17 bases between them.

This chain joins TRBV5-1 and TRBJ2-2; the D gene is possibly TRBD2 (6 bases). Germline V gene lookup returns CDR1 SGHRS and CDR2 YFSETQ. The length of the CDR3 is 12 residues. V dropped 5 bases and J dropped 8 bases, with 10 bases sitting between them. CDR3 residues: CASRDGRGELFF. The CDR3 DNA reads TGCGCCAGCAGGGACGGGAGAGGGGAGCTGTTTTTT.

The chain is built from TRBV6-5 and TRBJ2-7; TRBD2 matches 9 bases. The V gene end was trimmed by 6 bases and the J gene end by 2 bases; junction bases not matched to a gene: 8. Germline V gene data show CDR1 as MNHEY and CDR2 as SVGAGI. The CDR3 sequence is 15 residues long. CDR3 bases: TGTGCCAGCAGCCTCTACGGCGGGAGGGCCTACGAGCAGTACTTC. As protein: CASSLYGGRAYEQYF.

The chain joins TRBV4-2 to TRBJ2-1, with 8 bases fitting TRBD1. Losses at the gene ends were 4 bases for V and 4 bases for J; bases not matched to a gene: 9. This CDR3 spans 16 amino acids. Germline V lookup: CDR1 LGHNA, CDR2 YNFKEQ. This CDR3 reads CASSRETGTGYNEQFF. The CDR3 region has the DNA TGTGCCAGCAGCCGCGAAACCGGGACAGGATACAATGAGCAGTTCTTC.

This clone has a single count. The chain is built from TRBV28 and TRBJ2-1; D possibly uses TRBD1 or TRBD2 (5 bases each). Trimming removed 5 bases from V and 4 bases from J, with 15 bases in between. There are 15 residues in the CDR3. Germline lookup yields CDR1 MDHEN and CDR2 SYDVKM. CDR3 in DNA: TGTGCCAGCAGTCCCGGGACCCCTTCGTACAATGAGCAGTTCTTC. Amino acid sequence: CASSPGTPSYNEQFF.

V is TRBV5-1 and J is TRBJ2-4, with D tentatively TRBD1 (6 bases). CDR1 is SGHRS, CDR2 YFSETQ, per germline. The CDR3 is made up of 15 amino acids. V lost 1 base, J lost 10 bases, and 18 bases lay in between. The CDR3 DNA is TGCGCCAGCAGCTTGAATGGACAGACGGGCCGTATTCAGTACTTC. The encoded protein is CASSLNGQTGRIQYF.

The rearrangement uses TRBV5-8 and TRBJ1-2; 8 bases agree with TRBD1. This CDR3 is built from 14 residues. Per the germline V gene, CDR1 is SGHTS and CDR2 is YDEGEE. V shed 1 base, J shed 7 bases, and the junction held 6 bases outside the gene matches. The CDR3 loop reads CASSLPTGEGGYTF. The DNA of the CDR3 is TGTGCCAGCAGCTTGCCGACAGGGGAGGGTGGCTACACCTTC. Full variable domain (missing parts from reference TRBV5-8 and TRBJ1-2): EAGVTQSPTHLIKTRGQQATLRCSPISGHTSVYWYQQALGLGLQFLLWYDEGEERNRGNFPPRFSGRQFPNYSSELNVNALELEDSALYLCASSLPTGEGGYTFGSGTRLTVV.

The CDR3 is CASSTTGVFYEQYF. CDR3 in DNA: TGTGCCAGTAGTACGACAGGGGTCTTCTACGAGCAGTACTTC. This sequence joins TRBV19 and TRBJ2-7; 8 bases fit TRBD1. This CDR3 region has 14 residues. V was pared by 4 bases and J by 3 bases, with 5 bases of the junction left unmatched. Germline CDR1 reads LNHDA; CDR2 reads SQIVND (reference sequence).

This chain connects TRBV30 to TRBJ2-7, with 7 bases that match TRBD2. The CDR3 loop spans 12 amino acids. Trimming removed 8 bases from V and 1 base from J; junction bases left unmatched: 5. From germline, CDR1 is GTSNPN and CDR2 SVGIG (reference sequence). The CDR3 sequence is CAGGAGSYEQYF. CDR3 DNA: TGTGCCGGGGGAGCGGGGTCCTACGAGCAGTACTTC.

The chain recombines TRBV6-1 with TRBJ2-1; a possible D gene is TRBD2 (5 bases). The CDR3 runs to 15 residues. Germline CDR1 is MNHNS and CDR2 is SASEGT. Deletions cut 1 base from V and 2 bases from J, with 9 bases between. The CDR3 loop is CASSEVASTYNEQFF. CDR3 bases: TGTGCCAGCAGTGAAGTAGCGAGCACCTACAATGAGCAGTTCTTC.

The chain employs TRBV6-1 and TRBJ2-3, with D maybe TRBD2 (5 bases). Trimming stripped 2 bases from V and 6 bases from J, with 9 bases between. CDR3 length: 13 residues. Per germline, CDR1 MNHNS and CDR2 SASEGT. Written as DNA, the CDR3 is TGTGCCAGCAGTGAATTGCGGGCGGATACGCAGTATTTT. This codes for CASSELRADTQYF.

The chain employs TRBV29-1 and TRBJ2-5; tentative D call: TRBD2 (5 bases). Deletions cut 7 bases from V and 5 bases from J, with 11 bases between. The germline gives CDR1 SQVTM, CDR2 ANQGSEA. This CDR3 comprises 11 residues. The CDR3 loop reads CSGGLTETQYF. The CDR3, as DNA: TGCAGCGGCGGACTTACCGAGACCCAGTACTTC.

This clone was recorded many times. V gene TRBV6-6 combines with J gene TRBJ2-3; 11 bases fit TRBD2. V trimming: 6 bases; J trimming: 4 bases; junction bases outside the gene matches: 6. This CDR3 has 15 residues. Per the germline V gene, CDR1 is MNHNY and CDR2 is SVGAGI (reference sequence). CDR3 in DNA: TGTGCCAGCAGAGGAACTAGCGGGAGATCAGATACGCAGTATTTT. Protein sequence: CASRGTSGRSDTQYF.

The chain couples TRBV7-6 to TRBJ2-7; possible D gene TRBD1, 6 bases. Germline V gives CDR1 SGHVS, CDR2 FNYEAQ. The CDR3 has 15 residues. V was clipped by 5 bases and J by 2 bases, with 16 bases between them. CDR3 sequence reads: CASSPGTTATYEQYF. DNA of the CDR3: TGTGCCAGCAGCCCCGGGACAACCGCGACCTACGAGCAGTACTTC.

The chain combines TRBV7-2 with TRBJ2-7; tentative D call: TRBD1 (6 bases). Germline CDR1 and CDR2: SGHTA and FQGNSA. Trimming cost V 4 bases and J 3 bases, with 13 bases left between them. This CDR3 has 14 residues. The CDR3 reads CASSSPGQNYEQYF. CDR3 coding DNA: TGTGCCAGCAGCTCCCCGGGACAAAACTACGAGCAGTACTTC.

The V and J genes are TRBV5-1 and TRBJ2-3; 8 positions match TRBD2. The germline CDR1 and CDR2 sequences are SGHRS and YFSETQ. CDR3 length equals 16 residues. Trimming cost V 1 base and J 0 bases; bases outside gene matches: 4. The CDR3 is CASSLHSGTSTDTQYF. In DNA form, the CDR3 reads TGCGCCAGCAGCTTGCATAGCGGGACTAGCACAGATACGCAGTATTTT.

The rearrangement links TRBV6-1 to TRBJ2-1, with 11 bases lining up with TRBD2. Germline V gene sequence: CDR1 MNHNS, CDR2 SASEGT. This CDR3 contains 15 residues. V trimming: 6 bases; J trimming: 4 bases; junction bases outside the gene matches: 5. DNA for the CDR3: TGTGCCAGCAGCCTAGCGGGAGGCACTTACAATGAGCAGTTCTTC. It yields the protein CASSLAGGTYNEQFF.

This clone was seen only a few times. The chain joins TRBV6-5 to TRBJ2-6; D unresolved. The CDR3 spans 15 residues. Germline CDR1 reads MNHEY; CDR2 reads SVGAGI. V was trimmed by 7 bases and J by 0 bases, leaving 10 bases between them. CDR3 protein: CASTWTGSGANVLTF. The CDR3 bases are TGTGCCAGCACTTGGACCGGCTCTGGGGCCAACGTCCTGACTTTC.

V usage is TRBV19 and J usage is TRBJ1-2; tentative D call: TRBD1 (5 bases). Per germline, CDR1 LNHDA and CDR2 SQIVND (reference sequence). Between the trimmed V and J ends, which lost 9 bases and 10 bases, there was a span of 21 bases. The CDR3 has 13 residues. CDR3: CASRMQGAGAYTF. DNA for the CDR3: TGTGCCAGCCGGATGCAGGGAGCCGGGGCCTACACCTTC.

The table lists this clone with a count of one. This rearrangement joins TRBV11-2 to TRBJ2-3; maybe TRBD2 (5 bases). The V gene's germline CDR1 is SGHAT and CDR2 FQNNGV. V was cut by 1 base and J by 0 bases, with 14 bases left in between. The CDR3 is 17 residues long. The CDR3 loop is CASSLGSRGRSTDTQYF. The DNA of the CDR3 is TGTGCCAGCAGCTTAGGGTCACGGGGAAGGAGCACAGATACGCAGTATTTT.

The V and J genes are TRBV19 and TRBJ2-1; TRBD2 aligns across 11 bases. V shed 0 bases and J 8 bases; nucleotides not matched to a gene: 12. Germline lookup yields CDR1 LNHDA and CDR2 SQIVND (reference sequence). There are 18 residues in the CDR3. CDR3 DNA: TGTGCCAGTAGTATAGATGGGGGACTAGCGGTCTGGAGGGATGAGCAGTTCTTC. Amino acid sequence: CASSIDGGLAVWRDEQFF.

J is TRBJ2-2 and V is TRBV11-3, with 9 bases identical to TRBD2. This CDR3 spans 16 amino acids. V shed 4 bases, J shed 4 bases, and the junction held 7 bases outside the gene matches. The V gene's germline CDR1 is SGHNT and CDR2 YENEEA. CDR3 coding DNA: TGTGCCAGCAGCTATAGCGGGAGTTTTGGCACCGGGGAGCTGTTTTTT. Translated, it gives CASSYSGSFGTGELFF. Full variable domain (rest looked up from reference TRBV11-3 and TRBJ2-2): EAGVVQSPRYKIIEKKQPVAFWCNPISGHNTLYWYLQNLGQGPELLIRYENEEAVDDSQLPKDRFSAERLKGVDSTLKIQPAELGDSAVYLCASSYSGSFGTGELFFGEGSRLTVL.

This clone was counted a few times. The rearrangement uses TRBV18 and TRBJ2-7; maybe TRBD2 (6 bases). Germline V CDR1 and CDR2: KGHSH, LQKENI. Deletions cut 2 bases from V and 5 bases from J, with 7 bases between. There are 12 residues in the CDR3. The CDR3 here is CASSPTGDEQYF. CDR3 nucleotide sequence: TGTGCCAGCTCACCAACGGGGGACGAGCAGTACTTC.

This clone was detected a few times. This chain uses TRBV6-6 with TRBJ2-7; no clear D gene. The CDR3 runs to 14 residues. Germline-derived CDR1 and CDR2 are MNHNY and SVGAGI (reference sequence). Trimming left V 0 bases short and J 6 bases short, with 12 bases between. The CDR3 here is CASSYSAPVGEQYF. In nucleotides, the CDR3 is TGTGCCAGCAGTTACTCGGCACCGGTCGGCGAGCAGTACTTC.

V and J are TRBV9 and TRBJ2-3; no definite D call. There are 13 residues in the CDR3. V was clipped by 2 bases and J by 4 bases, with 8 bases between them. From germline, CDR1 is SGDLS and CDR2 YYNGEE. In DNA, the CDR3 is TGTGCCAGCAGCGTCCCCCCGGCAGATACGCAGTATTTT. It translates to CASSVPPADTQYF.

The chain is built from TRBV5-4 and TRBJ1-5, with a weak D call TRBD1 (5 bases). The CDR3 is 16 amino acids. V gave up 4 bases and J gave up 9 bases, with 23 bases separating them. CDR1 is SGHNT and CDR2 is YYREEE in the germline V gene (reference sequence). This chain's CDR3 is CASSLLTVAGLGPQHF. The CDR3, as DNA: TGTGCCAGCAGCCTCCTGACAGTAGCCGGACTGGGGCCCCAGCATTTT.